A selection of T cell receptor beta chains follows, all from one sample in a study of Ad26.COV2.S vaccination and SARS-CoV-2 variants. Sequencing used immunoSEQ multiplex PCR; TCRdb keeps in-frame clones, though not all of them. Of a few hundred thousand clones in the sample, roughly 91% were seen once. Sequences were derived from peripheral blood, sampled in a trial of Ad26.COV2.S vaccine versus placebo. These receptors were collected from a person aged 18-60 years who received the Ad26.COV2.S COVID-19 vaccine or a placebo. Each CDR3 is given with its conserved first and last residue. The D gene is left open where the match is weak. The size of a clone is reported for some rows only, either as once, few or many, or as a class for expanded clones.

J gene,V gene,D gene,clone size,CDR3 protein,CDR3 DNA
TRBJ1-2,TRBV6-5,TRBD1,NA,CASSPTGANYGYTF,TGTGCCAGCAGCCCCACAGGGGCGAACTATGGCTACACCTTC
TRBJ1-4,TRBV5-5,TRBD1,NA,CASSWDRTGKVFF,TGTGCCAGCAGCTGGGACCGGACAGGGAAGGTGTTTTTT
TRBJ1-2,TRBV6-5,TRBD1,NA,CASSKPGTGNYGYTF,TGTGCCAGCAGTAAACCCGGGACAGGAAACTATGGCTACACCTTC
TRBJ1-3,TRBV18,NA,NA,CASSPRLTKSSGNTIYF,TGTGCCAGCTCACCGCGGCTCACCAAGAGCTCTGGAAACACCATATATTTT
TRBJ1-1,TRBV19,NA,NA,CASSIEQGRTEAFF,TGTGCCAGTAGTATAGAGCAGGGTCGGACTGAAGCTTTCTTT
TRBJ1-2,TRBV7-9,NA,NA,CASSLARDLGGYTF,TGTGCCAGCAGCTTAGCCCGGGACCTCGGCGGCTACACCTTC
TRBJ1-2,TRBV6-2/TRBV6-3,TRBD1,NA,CASSYTRTGPDYGYTF,TGTGCCAGCAGTTACACCAGGACAGGACCTGACTATGGCTACACCTTC
TRBJ1-1,TRBV5-6,NA,NA,CASSLPGPGTEAFF,TGTGCCAGCAGCTTGCCAGGGCCCGGAACTGAAGCTTTCTTT
TRBJ1-5,TRBV7-2,NA,NA,CASSLEVWQEYNQPQHF,TGTGCCAGCAGCTTAGAGGTCTGGCAGGAATACAATCAGCCCCAGCATTTT
TRBJ2-7,TRBV19,NA,NA,CASSIETGWEQYF,TGTGCCAGTAGTATCGAAACAGGGTGGGAGCAGTACTTC
TRBJ1-1,TRBV2,NA,NA,CASSYLRDTTEAFF,TGTGCCAGCAGTTACCTCCGGGACACCACTGAAGCTTTCTTT
TRBJ1-6,TRBV29-1,NA,NA,CSVSSGGENSPLHF,TGCAGCGTTAGTTCCGGCGGGGAGAATTCACCCCTCCACTTT
TRBJ2-2,TRBV4-2,TRBD1,NA,CASSPLDRDTGELFF,TGTGCCAGCAGCCCGCTGGACAGGGACACCGGGGAGCTGTTTTTT
TRBJ2-5,TRBV5-4,TRBD2,NA,CASSPGGGSETQYF,TGTGCCAGCAGCCCGGGGGGGGGATCAGAGACCCAGTACTTC
TRBJ2-1,TRBV6-2/TRBV6-3,TRBD1,NA,CASSYGQGERNEQFF,TGTGCCAGCAGTTACGGACAGGGGGAGAGAAATGAGCAGTTCTTC
TRBJ1-5,TRBV2,TRBD1,NA,CASRNRDRGYLGSNQPQHF,TGTGCCAGCAGAAACCGGGACAGGGGATATCTCGGAAGCAATCAGCCCCAGCATTTT
TRBJ1-2,TRBV4-1,TRBD1,NA,CASSQSGGRPPYGYTF,TGCGCCAGCAGCCAATCAGGGGGCCGACCCCCTTATGGCTACACCTTC
TRBJ1-2,TRBV29-1,NA,NA,CSVVTGYGYTF,TGCAGCGTGGTAACAGGCTATGGCTACACCTTC
TRBJ1-2,TRBV27,NA,NA,CASGQWNGYTF,TGTGCCAGCGGTCAGTGGAATGGCTACACCTTC
TRBJ2-1,TRBV7-8,TRBD2,NA,CASNQLAGGLSYNEQFF,TGTGCCAGCAACCAACTAGCGGGGGGCCTCTCCTACAATGAGCAGTTCTTC
TRBJ2-7,TRBV7-8,NA,NA,CATGWGGSAEQYF,TGTGCCACTGGGTGGGGGGGCTCGGCGGAGCAGTACTTC
TRBJ1-1,TRBV13,TRBD1,NA,CASSLGQGPTEAFF,TGTGCCAGCAGCCTGGGACAGGGACCGACTGAAGCTTTCTTT
TRBJ2-1,TRBV9,NA,NA,CASSFGRGRYNEQFF,TGTGCCAGCAGCTTCGGAAGGGGACGGTACAATGAGCAGTTCTTC
TRBJ1-2,TRBV12-5,NA,NA,CASGGGPGLNLYGYTF,TGTGCTAGTGGTGGGGGACCAGGGCTCAATTTATATGGCTACACCTTC
TRBJ2-2,TRBV6-1,NA,NA,CASSEGWGALNTGELFF,TGTGCCAGCAGTGAGGGTTGGGGGGCCTTAAACACCGGGGAGCTGTTTTTT
TRBJ2-3,TRBV5-1,TRBD1,NA,CASSDGQGLEYF,TGCGCCAGCAGCGACGGACAGGGGCTAGAGTATTTT
TRBJ1-5,TRBV2,TRBD1,few,CASTLQRDREDQPQHF,TGTGCCAGCACTCTTCAAAGGGACAGGGAAGATCAGCCCCAGCATTTT
TRBJ1-2,TRBV5-1,NA,NA,CASSPSREFSYGYTF,TGCGCCAGCAGCCCTTCCCGAGAGTTCTCCTATGGCTACACCTTC
TRBJ2-7,TRBV11-2,NA,NA,CASSLRYEQYF,TGTGCCAGCAGCCTTCGCTACGAGCAGTACTTC
TRBJ1-5,TRBV28,NA,once,CASIARRGPDGNQPQHF,TGTGCCAGCATCGCCCGGCGGGGACCCGATGGCAATCAGCCCCAGCATTTT
TRBJ1-2,TRBV6-5,TRBD1,NA,CASRKDRAWGYTF,TGTGCCAGCAGGAAAGACAGGGCCTGGGGCTACACCTTC
TRBJ2-5,TRBV7-9,NA,NA,CASSHRVMEETQYF,TGTGCCAGCAGCCACAGAGTGATGGAAGAGACCCAGTACTTC
TRBJ1-5,TRBV19,NA,few,CASRIRYQPQHF,TGTGCCAGTAGGATCCGCTATCAGCCCCAGCATTTT
TRBJ2-5,TRBV4-1,TRBD1,NA,CASSQGRRDRAETQYF,TGCGCCAGCAGCCAAGGTCGCCGGGACAGGGCTGAGACCCAGTACTTC
TRBJ1-1,TRBV19,NA,NA,CASSIRRASTEAFF,TGTGCCAGTAGTATTCGAAGGGCTAGCACTGAAGCTTTCTTT
TRBJ2-7,TRBV15,NA,many,CATSRDYSYEQYF,TGTGCCACCAGCAGAGATTACTCCTACGAGCAGTACTTC
TRBJ1-1,TRBV27,NA,once,CASSLGQPFMNTEAFF,TGTGCCAGCAGTTTAGGGCAGCCGTTCATGAACACTGAAGCTTTCTTT
TRBJ2-3,TRBV7-3,TRBD2,NA,CASSSLAGARTDTQYF,TGTGCCAGCAGCTCCTTAGCGGGGGCCCGCACAGATACGCAGTATTTT
TRBJ1-5,TRBV5-1,NA,NA,CASSLAPDTNQPQHF,TGCGCCAGCAGCTTGGCCCCGGACACCAATCAGCCCCAGCATTTT
TRBJ2-2,TRBV7-3,TRBD2,few,CASSRTSDNTGELFF,TGTGCCAGCAGCAGGACTAGCGATAACACCGGGGAGCTGTTTTTT
TRBJ2-1,TRBV7-6,NA,NA,CASSFSGVPNEQFF,TGTGCCAGCAGCTTTAGTGGCGTTCCCAATGAGCAGTTCTTC
TRBJ2-7,TRBV7-8,NA,NA,CASSLQVGQYF,TGTGCCAGCAGCTTACAGGTGGGGCAGTACTTC
TRBJ2-7,TRBV5-1,TRBD2,NA,CASSPGLANNEQYF,TGCGCCAGCAGTCCCGGACTAGCGAACAACGAGCAGTACTTC
TRBJ2-3,TRBV2,TRBD2,NA,CARSGSGGVTDTQYF,TGTGCCAGATCGGGTAGCGGGGGGGTTACAGATACGCAGTATTTT
TRBJ2-2,TRBV4-2,TRBD2,NA,CASSRQTRGGANTGELFF,TGTGCCAGCAGCCGACAAACGCGGGGGGGTGCGAACACCGGGGAGCTGTTTTTT
TRBJ2-1,TRBV11-3,NA,NA,CASSFRGPINNEQFF,TGTGCCAGCAGCTTTCGGGGGCCCATCAACAATGAGCAGTTCTTC
TRBJ1-1,TRBV19,NA,NA,CASSILGRNTEAFF,TGTGCCAGTAGTATACTGGGGCGAAACACTGAAGCTTTCTTT
TRBJ2-5,TRBV5-8,TRBD2,NA,CASSSRLAGALQETQYF,TGTGCCAGCAGTTCCCGACTAGCGGGGGCCCTCCAAGAGACCCAGTACTTC
TRBJ1-6,TRBV3-1/TRBV3-2,TRBD1,NA,CASSQGTGFSPLHF,TGTGCCAGCAGCCAAGGGACAGGGTTTTCACCCCTCCACTTT
TRBJ1-2,TRBV7-2,TRBD1,few,CASRSGQGVYGYTF,TGTGCCAGCAGGTCGGGACAGGGGGTCTATGGCTACACCTTC
TRBJ1-1,TRBV12-3/TRBV12-4,NA,NA,CASCREIDEAFF,TGTGCCAGCTGCAGGGAGATCGATGAAGCTTTCTTT
TRBJ2-1,TRBV29-1,NA,NA,CSVPQESSYNEQFF,TGCAGCGTACCACAGGAAAGCTCCTACAATGAGCAGTTCTTC
TRBJ1-1,TRBV6-6,NA,NA,CASSYFGNEAFF,TGTGCCAGCAGTTATTTCGGGAATGAAGCTTTCTTT
TRBJ2-5,TRBV9,TRBD2,NA,CASSVRSGGGVGETQYF,TGTGCCAGCAGCGTAAGATCGGGGGGAGGCGTTGGAGAGACCCAGTACTTC
TRBJ1-1,TRBV6-2/TRBV6-3,NA,once,CASSDRGRYTEAFF,TGTGCCAGCAGCGATAGGGGCAGATACACTGAAGCTTTCTTT
TRBJ2-6,TRBV5-1,NA,NA,CASTPGRVSGANVLTF,TGCGCCAGCACACCCGGAAGGGTCTCTGGGGCCAACGTCCTGACTTTC
TRBJ2-3,TRBV4-3,TRBD2,NA,CASSEGLGAQYF,TGCGCCAGCAGCGAGGGACTAGGGGCGCAGTATTTT
TRBJ2-1,TRBV6-2/TRBV6-3,NA,NA,CASSSDSNEQFF,TGTGCCAGCAGTTCGGACAGCAATGAGCAGTTCTTC
TRBJ2-2,TRBV15,NA,NA,CATSRTGELFF,TGTGCCACCAGCAGAACCGGGGAGCTGTTTTTT
TRBJ2-3,TRBV18,TRBD1,NA,CASSRDSSTDTQYF,TGTGCCAGCTCACGGGACAGTAGCACAGATACGCAGTATTTT